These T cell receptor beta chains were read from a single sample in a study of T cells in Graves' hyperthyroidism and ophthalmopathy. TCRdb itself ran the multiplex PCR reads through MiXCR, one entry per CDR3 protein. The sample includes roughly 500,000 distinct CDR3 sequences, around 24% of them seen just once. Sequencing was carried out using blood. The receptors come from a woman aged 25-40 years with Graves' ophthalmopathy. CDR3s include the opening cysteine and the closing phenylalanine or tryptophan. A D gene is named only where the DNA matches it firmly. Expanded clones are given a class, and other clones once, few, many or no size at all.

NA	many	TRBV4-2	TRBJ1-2	TGTGCCAGCAGCCAAGATAACTATGGCTACACCTTC	CASSQDNYGYTF
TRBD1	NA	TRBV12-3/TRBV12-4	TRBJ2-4	TGTGCCAGCAGTTTAGCCAGGGGGGCCAAAAACATTCAGTACTTC	CASSLARGAKNIQYF
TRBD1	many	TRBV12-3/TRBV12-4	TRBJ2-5	TGTGCCAGCAGGGCAGGGGGCGAGACCCAGTACTTC	CASRAGGETQYF
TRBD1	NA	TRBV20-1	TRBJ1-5	TGCAGAGCTTCCGGGACAGATCAGCCCCAGCATTTT	CRASGTDQPQHF
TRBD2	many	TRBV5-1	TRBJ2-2	TGCGCCAGCAGCATTAGTGCGGGACTAGGATCCGGGGAGCTGTTTTTT	CASSISAGLGSGELFF
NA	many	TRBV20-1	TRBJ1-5	TGCAGTGCTAGAGACTACGGGATTTATCAGCCCCAGCATTTT	CSARDYGIYQPQHF
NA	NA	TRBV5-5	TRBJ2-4	TGTGCCAGCAGCAACCAGAACATTCAGTACTTC	CASSNQNIQYF
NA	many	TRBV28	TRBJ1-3	TGTGCCAGCAGTCCTCTGGACATGATCTCTGGAAACACCATATATTTT	CASSPLDMISGNTIYF
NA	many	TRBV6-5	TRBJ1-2	TGTGCCAGCAGTTACGGGGGCAGCGATGGCTACACCTTC	CASSYGGSDGYTF
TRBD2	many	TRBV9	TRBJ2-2	TGTGCCAGCAGCGTAGGTTGGAGCGGGGCGACCGGGGAGCTGTTTTTT	CASSVGWSGATGELFF
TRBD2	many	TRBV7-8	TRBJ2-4	TGTGCCAGCAGCTTGGGACTAGCGGGGGCTATCGGACGCATTCAGTACTTC	CASSLGLAGAIGRIQYF
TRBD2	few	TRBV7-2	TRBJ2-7	TGTGCCAGCAGCCCACTAGCGGTCAGCTCCTACGAGCAGTACTTC	CASSPLAVSSYEQYF
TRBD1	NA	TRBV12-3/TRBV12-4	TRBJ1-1	TGTGCCAGCAGACCAGTACAGGGGTTGAACACTGAAGCTTTCTTT	CASRPVQGLNTEAFF
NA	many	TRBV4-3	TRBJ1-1	TGCGCCAGCAGCCAAGATCTCTCCGTCGGGAACACTGAAGCTTTCTTT	CASSQDLSVGNTEAFF
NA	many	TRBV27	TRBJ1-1	TGTGCCAGCAGTTTAATCAAGTCAAGCACTGAAGCTTTCTTT	CASSLIKSSTEAFF
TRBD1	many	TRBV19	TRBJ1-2	TGTGCCAGTAGTATGGGCCCTCCGGGACAGCTCGGGGGCTACACCTTC	CASSMGPPGQLGGYTF